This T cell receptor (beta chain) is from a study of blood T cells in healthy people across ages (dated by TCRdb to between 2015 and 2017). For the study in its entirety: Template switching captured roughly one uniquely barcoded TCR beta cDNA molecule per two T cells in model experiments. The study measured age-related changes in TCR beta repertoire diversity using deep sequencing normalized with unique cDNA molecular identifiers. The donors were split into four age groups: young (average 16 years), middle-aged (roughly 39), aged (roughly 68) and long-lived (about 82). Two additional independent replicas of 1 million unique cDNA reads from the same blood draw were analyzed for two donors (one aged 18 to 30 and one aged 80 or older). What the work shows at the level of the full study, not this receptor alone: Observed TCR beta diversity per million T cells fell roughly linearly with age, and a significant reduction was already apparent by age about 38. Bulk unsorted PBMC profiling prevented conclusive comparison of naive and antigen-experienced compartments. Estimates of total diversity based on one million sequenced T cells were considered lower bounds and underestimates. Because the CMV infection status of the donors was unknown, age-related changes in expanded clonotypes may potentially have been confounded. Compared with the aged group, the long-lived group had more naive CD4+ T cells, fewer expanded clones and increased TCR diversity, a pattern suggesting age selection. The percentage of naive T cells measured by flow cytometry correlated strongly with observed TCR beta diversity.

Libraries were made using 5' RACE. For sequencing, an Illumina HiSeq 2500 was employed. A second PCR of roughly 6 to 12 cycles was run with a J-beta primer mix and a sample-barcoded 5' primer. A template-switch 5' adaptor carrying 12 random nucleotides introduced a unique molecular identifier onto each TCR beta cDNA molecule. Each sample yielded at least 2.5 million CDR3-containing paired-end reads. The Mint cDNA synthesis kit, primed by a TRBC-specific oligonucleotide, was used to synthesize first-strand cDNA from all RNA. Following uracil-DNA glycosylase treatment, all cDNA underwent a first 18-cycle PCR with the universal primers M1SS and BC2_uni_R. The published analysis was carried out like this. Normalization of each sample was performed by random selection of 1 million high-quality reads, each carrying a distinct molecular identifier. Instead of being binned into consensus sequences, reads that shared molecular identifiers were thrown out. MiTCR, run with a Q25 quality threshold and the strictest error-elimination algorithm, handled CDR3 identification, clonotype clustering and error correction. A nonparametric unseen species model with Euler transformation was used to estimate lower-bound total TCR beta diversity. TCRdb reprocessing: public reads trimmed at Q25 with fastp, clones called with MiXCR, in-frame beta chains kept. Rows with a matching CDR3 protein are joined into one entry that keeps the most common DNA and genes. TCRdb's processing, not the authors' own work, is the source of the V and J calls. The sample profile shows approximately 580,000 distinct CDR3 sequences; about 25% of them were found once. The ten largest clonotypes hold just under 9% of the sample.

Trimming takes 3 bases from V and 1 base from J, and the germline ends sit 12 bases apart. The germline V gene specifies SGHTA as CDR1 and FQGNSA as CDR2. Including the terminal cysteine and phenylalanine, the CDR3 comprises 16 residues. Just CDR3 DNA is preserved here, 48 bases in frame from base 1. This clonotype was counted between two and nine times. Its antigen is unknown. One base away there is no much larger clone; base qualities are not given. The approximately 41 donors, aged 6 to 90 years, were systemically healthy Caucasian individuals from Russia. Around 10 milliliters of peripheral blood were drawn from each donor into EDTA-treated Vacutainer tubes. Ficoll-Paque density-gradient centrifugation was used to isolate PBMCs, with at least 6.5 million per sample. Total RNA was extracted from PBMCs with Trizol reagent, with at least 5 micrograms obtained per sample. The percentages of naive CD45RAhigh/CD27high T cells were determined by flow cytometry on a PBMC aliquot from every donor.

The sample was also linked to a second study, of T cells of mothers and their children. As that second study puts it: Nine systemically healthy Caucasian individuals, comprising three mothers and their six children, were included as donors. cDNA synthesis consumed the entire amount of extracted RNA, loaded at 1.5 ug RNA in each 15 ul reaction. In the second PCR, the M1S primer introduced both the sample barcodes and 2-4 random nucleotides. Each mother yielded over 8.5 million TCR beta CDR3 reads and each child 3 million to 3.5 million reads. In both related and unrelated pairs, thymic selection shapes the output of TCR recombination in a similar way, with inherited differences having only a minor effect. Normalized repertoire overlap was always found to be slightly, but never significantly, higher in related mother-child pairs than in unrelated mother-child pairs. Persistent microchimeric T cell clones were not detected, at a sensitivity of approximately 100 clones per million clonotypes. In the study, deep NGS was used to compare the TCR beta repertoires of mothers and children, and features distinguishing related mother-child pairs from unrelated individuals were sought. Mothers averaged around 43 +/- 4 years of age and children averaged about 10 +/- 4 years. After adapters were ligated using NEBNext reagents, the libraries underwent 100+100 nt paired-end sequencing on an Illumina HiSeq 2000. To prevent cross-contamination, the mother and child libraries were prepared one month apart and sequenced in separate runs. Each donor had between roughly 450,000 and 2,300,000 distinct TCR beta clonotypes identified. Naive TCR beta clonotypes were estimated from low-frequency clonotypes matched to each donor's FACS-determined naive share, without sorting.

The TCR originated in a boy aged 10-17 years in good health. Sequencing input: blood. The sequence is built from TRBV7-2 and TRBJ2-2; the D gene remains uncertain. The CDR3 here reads CASSLSPPQNTGELFF. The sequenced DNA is TGTGCCAGCAGCTTGAGCCCCCCTCAGAACACCGGGGAGCTGTTTTTT.